In its sample, the clone carrying this T cell receptor (beta chain) was seen many times. The sample originates from a study of T cells in Graves' hyperthyroidism and ophthalmopathy. Study overall: Specimen type is peripheral blood, collected at initial diagnosis prior to any treatment.

TCR beta CDR3 sequences were amplified from RNA transcripts. First-round RT-PCR targeting the TCR CDR3 was performed with the HTBI primer set. TCRdb ran MiXCR on the multiplex PCR reads and lists one entry per CDR3 protein. Of 280,000 or so distinct CDR3 sequences in the sample, roughly 15% were seen once. After removal of 1 base from V and 2 bases from J, the junction contained 6 bases not matched to a gene. CDR1 and CDR2 from the germline V gene are SEHNR and FQNEAQ (reference sequence). The CDR3 sequence is 16 residues long. Hyperthyroidism was newly diagnosed in patients aged 18 to 65 (duration under 2 months). Exclusion of a patient resulted from uncontrolled infection, other autoimmune disease, pregnancy or lactation. Drawn at first hyperthyroidism diagnosis, the blood sample preceded any ophthalmopathy symptoms.

The sequencing sample was made of blood. The V and J genes are TRBV7-9 and TRBJ2-3, with 7 bases matching TRBD2. The TCR originated in a woman in her forties or fifties with Graves' hyperthyroidism that later progressed to Graves' ophthalmopathy. The CDR3 loop is CASSLGVAGLTDTQYF. The DNA for the CDR3 is TGTGCCAGCAGCTTAGGCGTAGCGGGCCTCACAGATACGCAGTATTTT.